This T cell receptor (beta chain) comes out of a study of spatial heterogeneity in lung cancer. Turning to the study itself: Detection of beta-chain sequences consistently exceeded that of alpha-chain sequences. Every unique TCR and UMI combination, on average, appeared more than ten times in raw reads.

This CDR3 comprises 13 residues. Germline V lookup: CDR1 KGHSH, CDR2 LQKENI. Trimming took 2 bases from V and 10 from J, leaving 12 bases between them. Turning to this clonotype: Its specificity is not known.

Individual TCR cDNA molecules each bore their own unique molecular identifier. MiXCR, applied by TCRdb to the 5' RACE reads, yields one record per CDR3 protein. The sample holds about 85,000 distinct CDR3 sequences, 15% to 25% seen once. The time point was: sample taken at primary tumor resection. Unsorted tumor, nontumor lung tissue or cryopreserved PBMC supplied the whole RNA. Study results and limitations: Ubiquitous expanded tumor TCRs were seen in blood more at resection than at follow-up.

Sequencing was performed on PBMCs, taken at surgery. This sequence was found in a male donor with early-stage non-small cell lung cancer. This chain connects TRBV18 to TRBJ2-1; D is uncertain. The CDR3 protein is CASSPLAPLEQFF. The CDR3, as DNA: TGTGCCAGCTCACCATTGGCCCCCCTGGAGCAGTTCTTC.